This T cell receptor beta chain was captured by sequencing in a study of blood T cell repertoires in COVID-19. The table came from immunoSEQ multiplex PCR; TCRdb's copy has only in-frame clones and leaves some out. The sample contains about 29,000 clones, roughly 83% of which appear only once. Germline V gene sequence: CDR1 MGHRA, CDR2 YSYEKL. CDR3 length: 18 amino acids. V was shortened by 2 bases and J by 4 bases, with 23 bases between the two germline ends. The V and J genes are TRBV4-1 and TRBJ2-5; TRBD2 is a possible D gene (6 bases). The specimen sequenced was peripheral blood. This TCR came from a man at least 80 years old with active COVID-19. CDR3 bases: TGCGCCAGCAGCCAACGGGGGAAGGCGGGCAGCAACGTAGAGACCCAGTACTTC. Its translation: CASSQRGKAGSNVETQYF.